These 30 T cell receptor beta chains share one sample of origin, sequenced in a study of response to subunit inactivated influenza vaccine. From the RT-PCR reads, TCRdb called clonotypes with MiXCR, one entry per CDR3 protein. This sample has fewer than 250,000 distinct CDR3 sequences, with around an eighth found just once. This sample comprised CD8+ T cells sorted from PBMCs, obtained less than 6 days after vaccination. These receptors were taken from a man in his fifties or sixties who received an inactivated influenza vaccine.

This clonotype was recorded a few times. The chain couples TRBV16 to TRBJ2-7, with D perhaps given as TRBD1 or TRBD2 (6 bases each). V was pared by 4 bases and J by 6 bases, with 19 bases between. Germline assignment: CDR1 KGHSY and CDR2 FQNENV. This CDR3 has 15 amino acids. The CDR3 spells CASSLSRGPKPEQYF. The CDR3 nucleotides read TGTGCCAGCAGCCTATCACGGGGGCCCAAACCCGAGCAGTACTTC.

There are many counts of this clonotype. The chain combines TRBV28 with TRBJ2-3; D is uncertain. V dropped 6 bases and J dropped 2 bases, with 15 bases sitting between them. Germline loops: CDR1 MDHEN, CDR2 SYDVKM. The CDR3 has 15 amino acids. The CDR3 sequence: CASSTRISATDTQYF. DNA of the CDR3: TGTGCCAGCAGCACACGGATCAGTGCCACAGATACGCAGTATTTT.

The chain is built from TRBV7-9 and TRBJ2-1, with TRBD2 matching over 7 bases. The CDR3 runs 16 residues. Germline CDR1 is SEHNR and CDR2 is FQNEAQ (reference sequence). Losses at the gene ends were 6 bases for V and 2 bases for J; bases not matched to a gene: 10. For the CDR3, the DNA is TGTGCCAGCAGGATTGTTACGGGAGGCCCCTACAATGAGCAGTTCTTC. As protein: CASRIVTGGPYNEQFF.

This clonotype appeared many times. V and J are TRBV12-3 or TRBV12-4 and TRBJ2-2; a weak D match, TRBD1 (6 bases). The CDR3 sequence is 17 residues long. V gave up 7 bases and J gave up 5 bases, with 23 bases separating them. The DNA for the CDR3 is TGTGCCAGCACTCCCTCGAACCGGGACACCAAAACCGGGGAGCTGTTTTTT. As protein: CASTPSNRDTKTGELFF.

This clonotype was counted many times. The chain uses TRBV12-3 or TRBV12-4 and TRBJ2-7, with TRBD2 as a possible D gene (6 bases). CDR3 length: 14 residues. Trimming took off 6 bases at V and 7 bases at J, with 19 bases between the two ends. CDR3: CASSTGSSRREQYF. The CDR3 DNA follows: TGTGCCAGCAGCACCGGGAGCTCAAGAAGGGAGCAGTACTTC.

This sequence joins TRBV20-1 and TRBJ2-1; D is uncertain. The CDR3 runs 13 residues. V shed 0 bases and J shed 7 bases, with 10 bases lying between them. The V gene's germline CDR1 is DFQATT and CDR2 SNEGSKA (reference sequence). The CDR3 sequence: CSAREVYRNEQFF. DNA for the CDR3: TGCAGTGCTAGAGAAGTTTATCGGAATGAGCAGTTCTTC.

There are a few counts of this clonotype. The chain has TRBV20-1 and TRBJ1-1; D gene uncertain. Germline values: CDR1 DFQATT, CDR2 SNEGSKA (reference sequence). CDR3 length: 14 amino acids. V dropped 0 bases and J dropped 1 base, with 9 bases sitting between them. The chain's CDR3 is CSARDLWRNTEAFF. The CDR3 nucleotides are TGCAGTGCTAGAGATCTCTGGCGGAACACTGAAGCTTTCTTT.

The CDR3 DNA reads TGTGCCAGCAAAAGATCAACTGAAGCTTTCTTT. Its protein is CASKRSTEAFF. The V gene is TRBV28, the J gene TRBJ1-1; D gene ambiguous. The CDR3 runs 11 residues. The germline V gene encodes CDR1 MDHEN and CDR2 SYDVKM. Trimming left V 7 bases short and J 5 bases short, with 8 bases between.

Ten or more counts support this clonotype. The gene calls are TRBV24-1 and TRBJ2-3; D possibly corresponds to TRBD1 (5 bases). Per the germline V gene, CDR1 is KGHDR and CDR2 is SFDVKD. Trimming cost V 3 bases and J 4 bases, with 10 bases left between them. The CDR3 totals 14 residues. In nucleotides, the CDR3 is TGTGCCACCAGTGATGCTTCAGGGCCAGATACGCAGTATTTT. Amino acid sequence: CATSDASGPDTQYF.

A few counts support this clonotype. The chain is built from TRBV11-2 and TRBJ1-2; TRBD1 is a possible D gene (5 bases). The CDR3 is 15 amino acids. Per the germline V gene, CDR1 is SGHAT and CDR2 is FQNNGV. Trimming took 2 bases from V and 0 from J, leaving 10 bases between them. This chain's CDR3 is CASSLTGKTNYGYTF. For the CDR3, the DNA is TGTGCCAGCAGCTTAACAGGCAAAACTAACTATGGCTACACCTTC. Full variable domain (outside the CDR3, taken from reference TRBV11-2 and TRBJ1-2): EAGVAQSPRYKIIEKRQSVAFWCNPISGHATLYWYQQILGQGPKLLIQFQNNGVVDDSQLPKDRFSAERLKGVDSTLKIQPAKLEDSAVYLCASSLTGKTNYGYTFGSGTRLTVV.

At least ten counts were recorded for this clonotype. The chain recombines TRBV4-1 with TRBJ1-2; D not resolved. The length of the CDR3 is 15 residues. Germline values: CDR1 MGHRA, CDR2 YSYEKL. Trimming cost V 1 base and J 2 bases, with 11 bases left between them. This CDR3 reads CASSQGEGFNYGYTF. CDR3 DNA: TGCGCCAGCAGCCAAGGAGAGGGATTCAACTATGGCTACACCTTC.

The rearrangement joins TRBV28 to TRBJ1-2; D gene unclear. The V end was cut by 8 bases, the J end by 3 bases, with 16 bases between. CDR1 is MDHEN, CDR2 SYDVKM, per germline. The CDR3 runs 14 residues. CDR3 loop: CASGPPTVYYGYTF. Here the CDR3 DNA reads TGTGCCAGCGGTCCTCCGACCGTCTACTATGGCTACACCTTC.

This clonotype appeared a few times. This chain uses TRBV5-5 with TRBJ1-5; possible D gene TRBD1, 5 bases. Germline V gene lookup returns CDR1 SGHKS and CDR2 YYEKEE (reference sequence). The CDR3 spans 17 residues. V lost 5 bases to trimming and J lost 0 bases, with 18 bases between them. CDR3: CASSPDNSPYSNQPQHF. The CDR3 bases are TGTGCCAGCAGTCCGGACAACAGCCCATATAGCAATCAGCCCCAGCATTTT.

This clonotype was picked up a small number of times. The rearrangement uses TRBV7-2 and TRBJ2-1; tentatively, D is TRBD2 (5 bases). The germline V gene encodes CDR1 SGHTA and CDR2 FQGNSA. This CDR3 spans 17 amino acids. V was shortened by 5 bases and J by 3 bases, with 20 bases between the two germline ends. CDR3 loop: CASSPYLAHIFYNEQFF. For the CDR3, the DNA is TGTGCCAGCAGCCCCTATCTAGCCCACATCTTCTACAATGAGCAGTTCTTC.

V gene TRBV5-6 combines with J gene TRBJ2-5; tentatively, D is TRBD2 (7 bases). V was cut by 0 bases and J by 5 bases, with 14 bases left in between. Germline assignment: CDR1 SGHDT and CDR2 YYEEEE. CDR3 length: 15 amino acids. This CDR3 is CASSLENREGETQYF. CDR3 nucleotide sequence: TGTGCCAGCAGCTTGGAGAACAGGGAGGGCGAGACCCAGTACTTC.

A few counts support this clonotype. This sequence joins TRBV25-1 and TRBJ1-1, with D perhaps TRBD1 (6 bases). Trimming removed 7 bases at V and 6 bases at J, with 12 bases between. Per the germline V gene, CDR1 is MGHDK and CDR2 is SYGVNS. The length of the CDR3 is 12 residues. The chain's CDR3 is CASTTGRAEAFF. The CDR3 nucleotides read TGTGCCAGCACCACAGGGAGGGCTGAAGCTTTCTTT.

In this sample, this clonotype turned up a few times. The J gene is TRBJ2-7, the V gene TRBV4-3; TRBD2 is a possible D gene (5 bases). Between the trimmed V and J ends, which lost 0 bases and 2 bases, there was a span of 17 bases. The CDR3 covers 17 residues. From germline, CDR1 is LGHNA and CDR2 YSLEER. CDR3: CASSQDGSPDSTYEQYF. CDR3 bases: TGCGCCAGCAGCCAAGATGGATCCCCGGACTCAACCTACGAGCAGTACTTC.

In DNA, the CDR3 is TGTGCCAGCAGTTTGAATGGCAATGAGCAGTTCTTC. This encodes CASSLNGNEQFF. The rearrangement joins TRBV27 to TRBJ2-1, with D uncertain. The CDR3 spans 12 residues. V lost 3 bases and J 6 bases, leaving 6 bases between the germline ends. Per the germline V gene, CDR1 is MNHEY and CDR2 is SMNVEV (reference sequence).

This clonotype has just a few counts. The chain uses TRBV5-1 and TRBJ2-7, with D possibly being TRBD1 (5 bases). The germline V and J ends were trimmed by 3 bases and 4 bases, with 8 bases remaining between them. CDR3 length equals 12 residues. Per germline, CDR1 SGHRS and CDR2 YFSETQ. Written as DNA, the CDR3 is TGCGCCAGCAGCTACGGACAATACGAGCAGTACTTC. It encodes CASSYGQYEQYF.

In DNA form, the CDR3 reads TGTGCCAGCAGCTTGGGGCCGAACTCCTACGAGCAGTACTTC. It yields the protein CASSLGPNSYEQYF. The gene calls are TRBV5-6 and TRBJ2-7; D is undetermined. The V gene lost 0 bases and the J gene lost 0 bases, with 7 bases spanning the gap. This CDR3 has 14 amino acids. Germline values: CDR1 SGHDT, CDR2 YYEEEE. The full variable domain, with the rest looked up from reference TRBV5-6 and TRBJ2-7, is DAGVTQSPTHLIKTRGQQVTLRCSPKSGHDTVSWYQQALGQGPQFIFQYYEEEERQRGNFPDRFSGHQFPNYSSELNVNALLLGDSALYLCASSLGPNSYEQYFGPGTRLTVT.

V gene TRBV20-1 combines with J gene TRBJ1-1; D may be TRBD1 (5 bases). The CDR3 runs 15 residues. Per germline, CDR1 DFQATT and CDR2 SNEGSKA (reference sequence). V lost 0 bases, J lost 4 bases, and 15 bases lay in between. The CDR3 DNA reads as TGCAGTGCTAGAGATCCGGAGGCGGGGGTCACTGAAGCTTTCTTT. Encoded protein: CSARDPEAGVTEAFF.

This clonotype was picked up many times. This chain links TRBV7-8 with TRBJ2-7; TRBD1 is a possible D gene (6 bases). The CDR3 length is 17 residues. Trimming removed 5 bases at V and 0 bases at J, with 20 bases between. Germline V gives CDR1 SGHVS, CDR2 FQNEAQ. The CDR3 DNA is TGTGCCAGCAGCCAACTTCCCGGGACATATTACTCCTACGAGCAGTACTTC. The encoded protein is CASSQLPGTYYSYEQYF.

The chain recombines TRBV11-2 with TRBJ2-7, with D possibly TRBD2 on 6 matching bases. Trimming removed 7 bases at V and 2 bases at J, with 15 bases between. This CDR3 has 14 residues. Per the germline V gene, CDR1 is SGHAT and CDR2 is FQNNGV. CDR3 sequence (DNA): TGTGCCAGCATCGCCGGGACTGGAACCTACGAGCAGTACTTC. This gives the protein CASIAGTGTYEQYF.

The chain links TRBV12-3 or TRBV12-4 to TRBJ2-5, with 8 bases identical to TRBD1. J gave up 4 bases and V 3 bases, and 16 bases lay outside the gene matches. CDR3 length: 18 residues. The CDR3 region has the DNA TGTGCCAGCAGTTTGATCTCGTCTGGTGGGACAGGAAGAGAGACCCAGTACTTC. It translates to CASSLISSGGTGRETQYF.

This clonotype has a handful of counts. V usage is TRBV27 and J usage is TRBJ2-1, with a weak D call TRBD2 (6 bases). CDR1 is MNHEY, CDR2 SMNVEV, per germline (reference sequence). CDR3 length equals 15 residues. Trimming pared 2 bases from V and 2 bases from J, leaving 10 bases between. The CDR3 loop reads CASSLPGVPYNEQFF. The CDR3 region has the DNA TGTGCCAGCAGTTTACCGGGAGTCCCCTACAATGAGCAGTTCTTC.

This clonotype came up a few times. This sequence joins TRBV12-3 or TRBV12-4 and TRBJ1-4, with 9 bases fitting TRBD1. The CDR3 spans 15 residues. V dropped 6 bases and J dropped 4; count of bases not matched to a gene: 6. The CDR3 DNA is TGTGCCAGCAGCGCCCCGGGACAGGGTAATGAAAAACTGTTTTTT. It translates to CASSAPGQGNEKLFF.

The sample holds many counts of this clonotype. The gene calls are TRBV7-2 and TRBJ1-1, with D uncertain. With 3 bases removed from V and 1 base from J, the gap between germline ends came to 15 bases. Germline assignment: CDR1 SGHTA and CDR2 FQGNSA. The CDR3 has 16 amino acids. For the CDR3, the DNA is TGTGCCAGCAGCTTCGGCCAAGGGCCCGCGAACACTGAAGCTTTCTTT. Protein product: CASSFGQGPANTEAFF.

This clonotype has more than one count but fewer than ten. V and J are TRBV24-1 and TRBJ2-1, with 8 positions matching TRBD2. CDR3 length equals 13 residues. CDR1 and CDR2 from the germline V gene are KGHDR and SFDVKD. V dropped 3 bases and J dropped 10; count of bases not matched to a gene: 4. The CDR3: CATSDGLAQEQFF. DNA for the CDR3: TGTGCCACCAGTGATGGACTAGCTCAGGAGCAGTTCTTC.

This clonotype appeared a few times. The genes are TRBV5-1 and TRBJ2-5, with D maybe TRBD1 (6 bases). The CDR3 spans 15 residues. V lost 4 bases to trimming and J lost 0 bases, with 13 bases between them. Germline V gene lookup returns CDR1 SGHRS and CDR2 YFSETQ. CDR3 sequence reads: CASSAGTTYQETQYF. CDR3 coding DNA: TGCGCCAGCAGCGCCGGGACAACTTACCAAGAGACCCAGTACTTC.

This clonotype occurred many times. V gene TRBV25-1 combines with J gene TRBJ1-2, with TRBD1 matching 8 bases. The germline V gene has CDR1 MGHDK and CDR2 SYGVNS. This CDR3 contains 15 residues. The V and J ends lost 4 bases and 1 base, in that order; junction bases with no gene match: 5. The chain's CDR3 is CASSAPGQGNYGYTF. Written as DNA, the CDR3 is TGTGCCAGCAGTGCCCCCGGACAGGGTAACTATGGCTACACCTTC.